The 14 T cell receptor beta chains listed next were all sequenced from one sample in a study of cytomegalovirus exposure and HLA in healthy donors. The method was immunoSEQ multiplex PCR; TCRdb's version includes in-frame clones alone and lacks a portion of them. The table has over 150,000 clones, around 85% seen once. Sequencing input: PBMCs. Receptor source: a man younger than 30 in good health and CMV-seropositive.

The gene calls are TRBV21-1 and TRBJ2-7; TRBD1 reflects the table's D call only, with no check against the DNA. TRBV21-1 is recorded as a pseudogene. This CDR3 is 14 amino acids long. Here the CDR3 DNA reads TGTGCCAGCAGCAAGGACAGGCTACCCTACGAGCAGTACTTC. Translating it yields CASSKDRLPYEQYF.

The chain joins TRBV4-2 to TRBJ2-3, with D possibly TRBD1 on 6 matching bases. The ends were cut back, 0 bases at V and 4 bases at J, with 14 bases in the middle. CDR1 and CDR2 from the germline V gene are LGHNA and YNFKEQ. This CDR3 has 16 amino acids. The CDR3 bases are TGTGCCAGCAGCCAAGATCTTACAGGGCAAGCAGATACGCAGTATTTT. It is translated as CASSQDLTGQADTQYF.

The rearrangement links TRBV5-1 to TRBJ2-7; maybe TRBD2 (5 bases). Germline CDR1 and CDR2: SGHRS and YFSETQ. The CDR3 contains 14 residues. V was clipped by 3 bases and J by 2 bases, with 12 bases between them. The CDR3 bases are TGCGCCAGCAGCTCCGAACTAGTAACCTACGAGCAGTACTTC. This gives the protein CASSSELVTYEQYF.

V and J are TRBV6-5 and TRBJ2-7; the match to TRBD1 covers 7 bases. The length of the CDR3 is 13 residues. The V gene end was trimmed by 8 bases and the J gene end by 3 bases; junction bases not matched to a gene: 7. The germline V gene encodes CDR1 MNHEY and CDR2 SVGAGI. DNA for the CDR3: TGTGCCAGCTCCCGTAGGGGGCACTACGAGCAGTACTTC. Protein sequence: CASSRRGHYEQYF.

This clone showed up just a few times. The chain is built from TRBV9 and TRBJ1-5, with D hard to call. V was trimmed by 0 bases and J by 7 bases, leaving 8 bases between them. This CDR3 spans 13 amino acids. Per the germline V gene, CDR1 is SGDLS and CDR2 is YYNGEE. As DNA, the CDR3 is TGTGCCAGCAGCGTAGATTTGGGCCAGCCCCAGCATTTT. Translation gives CASSVDLGQPQHF.

The chain couples TRBV5-1 to TRBJ1-2; TRBD1 matches 7 bases. Germline CDR1 and CDR2: SGHRS and YFSETQ. V lost 2 bases and J lost 2; bases outside the gene matches: 6. The CDR3 is made up of 15 amino acids. The CDR3 sequence: CASSFLPGGNYGYTF. In DNA form, the CDR3 reads TGCGCCAGCAGCTTTCTCCCAGGGGGAAACTATGGCTACACCTTC.

The rearrangement uses TRBV7-9 and TRBJ2-7, with TRBD2 identical over 7 bases. V was pared by 5 bases and J by 11 bases, with 15 bases of the junction left unmatched. The germline CDR1 and CDR2 sequences are SEHNR and FQNEAQ (reference sequence). The CDR3 spans 14 residues. CDR3 DNA: TGTGCCAGCAGCACCGAGGGAGGGGCCGGGAGTGAGTACTTC. This codes for CASSTEGGAGSEYF.

This clone was detected a few times. The CDR3 nucleotides are TGTGCCAGCAGACGACAGGGACGCTATGGCTACACCTTC. Translating gives CASRRQGRYGYTF. J is TRBJ1-2 and V is TRBV6-5, with 7 nucleotides matching TRBD1. The ends lost 6 bases at V and 4 bases at J; junction bases unmatched: 5. This CDR3 has 13 amino acids. CDR1 is MNHEY, CDR2 SVGAGI, per germline.

This CDR3 reads CASTLGSVRGEQFF. The CDR3 nucleotides read TGTGCCAGCACGCTTGGGTCAGTCCGGGGTGAGCAGTTCTTC. The rearrangement uses TRBV9 and TRBJ2-1, with D possibly TRBD2 on 5 matching bases. The germline CDR1 and CDR2 sequences are SGDLS and YYNGEE. With 6 bases removed from V and 9 bases from J, the gap between germline ends came to 19 bases. The CDR3 has 14 residues.

The V and J genes are TRBV11-3 and TRBJ1-6; 7 nucleotides agree with TRBD1. Trimming took 0 bases from V and 7 from J; bases not matched to a gene: 3. Looked up from germline, CDR1 is SGHNT and CDR2 is YENEEA. CDR3 length: 15 residues. The CDR3 reads CASSLDRGQNSPLHF. DNA for the CDR3: TGTGCCAGCAGCTTAGATCGGGGACAGAATTCACCCCTCCACTTT.

J is TRBJ2-1 and V is TRBV25-1; D is perhaps TRBD1 (6 bases). CDR1 is MGHDK and CDR2 is SYGVNS in the germline V gene. The CDR3 length is 15 residues. Trimming stripped 3 bases from V and 4 bases from J, with 13 bases between. The CDR3 spells CASSDPRTAYNEQFF. CDR3 DNA: TGTGCCAGCAGTGACCCCCGGACAGCGTACAATGAGCAGTTCTTC.

This chain uses TRBV5-1 with TRBJ2-2; TRBD2 matches at 12 bases. This CDR3 region has 15 residues. Germline CDR1 SGHRS, CDR2 YFSETQ. The J segment lost 6 bases and the V segment lost 6 bases, leaving 6 bases of the junction unmatched. The CDR3 here is CASNLGLAGSGELFF. The CDR3 DNA sequence: TGCGCCAGCAACCTGGGACTAGCGGGTTCCGGGGAGCTGTTTTTT.

The rearrangement joins TRBV9 to TRBJ2-1, with 8 bases aligning to TRBD2. Germline CDR1 SGDLS, CDR2 YYNGEE. The junction had 4 bases not matched to a gene; V was cut back by 0 bases and J by 5 bases. The CDR3 is made up of 15 amino acids. CDR3 nucleotides: TGTGCCAGCAGCGTAGGAGCGGGAGACCACAATGAGCAGTTCTTC. Protein: CASSVGAGDHNEQFF.

This clone has just one count. The chain couples TRBV7-9 to TRBJ2-1, with D tentatively TRBD2 (6 bases). CDR3 size: 16 residues. CDR1 and CDR2 (germline): SEHNR, FQNEAQ (reference sequence). V lost 3 bases and J lost 0, with 12 bases in between. The CDR3 region has the DNA TGTGCCAGCAGCTTTTCAGGAGGGAGCTCCTACAATGAGCAGTTCTTC. Translated, it gives CASSFSGGSSYNEQFF.